This TCR beta chain was identified during a study of cytomegalovirus exposure and HLA in healthy donors (dated by TCRdb to 2015 to 2018). Looking at the study overall: According to an earlier analysis of 587 of the donors, 200 million or so T cells yielded roughly 110 million unique TCR beta sequences and 276 Gb of sequence data. A separate validation cohort of approximately 130 different subjects was used in addition to the approximately 640-subject first cohort. Of the approximately 400 genotyped donors, 65% to 90% were placed in the genetic ancestry cluster associated with self-reported Caucasian donors. The aim of the study was to test whether cataloging public T cell receptors could identify signatures of past pathogen exposure. High-throughput TCR immunosequencing, statistical association of individual TCRs with disease status, and machine learning were combined to predict cytomegalovirus infection status. A later analysis re-analyzed previously published TCR beta repertoires from approximately 670 donors and added high-resolution HLA genotyping to study TCR occurrence patterns. Across 300 to 400 genotyped donors of the cohort, an average of roughly 230,000 unique TCR beta nucleotide sequences per donor were sequenced, and approximately 17% of those sequences were non-productive. To decide whether each TCR beta V gene segment behaved as functional or pseudogenic, an earlier analysis of approximately 590 of the donors relied on high-throughput TCR beta sequencing. Typing coverage varied by locus: roughly 620-640 donors for A, B, C, DRB1 and DQB1; approximately 500 for DQA1; about 600 for DPA1; 450 to 480 for DPB1. Roughly five DR-DQ haplotypes were handled as single units for association and clustering, since linkage in the cohort was strong. Donor age, sex, ethnicity and CMV serostatus were collected together with the repertoire data. Genome-wide SNP genotypes for about 55% of the roughly 670 donors were used in a later genetic analysis, which treated that subset as a discovery cohort. Class I and class II HLA loci were covered by the typing at four-digit resolution. In the later analysis, no new phenotypic data were used to find candidate immune exposures; instead, reliance was placed on TCR beta sequences and their occurrence across donors. An early release that covered several hundred HLA-typed donors contained around 300 gigabases of sequencing data and tens of millions of unique TCR sequences. The T cell repertoires of about 700 subjects were profiled by immunosequencing and related to cytomegalovirus serostatus. Every repertoire in the discovery cohort had been generated on one and the same sequencing platform.

Including the terminal cysteine and phenylalanine, the CDR3 comprises 15 residues. The only DNA kept is the CDR3, 45 bases in frame from the first base. Ends trimmed: V by 3 bases, J by 5 bases; bases unmatched to a gene: 7. According to the germline V gene, CDR1 reads SGHDT and CDR2 reads YYEEEE. Receptor libraries were prepared by the immunoSEQ multiplex PCR assay. The multiplex PCR relied on a mix of 60 forward primers for TCR Vbeta segments and 13 reverse primers for TCR Jbeta segments. Amplification of the CDR3 region of rearranged TCR beta genes was performed with a multiplex PCR assay on genomic DNA. On the Illumina HiSeq System, the amplified TCR beta libraries were sequenced as 87-base-pair reads. The study's own analysis went as follows. Across the 700 or so repertoires, a later analysis counted about 81 million unique TCR beta chains, roughly 11 million of which were shared by at least two donors. To remove PCR and sequencing errors, raw reads were error-corrected and collapsed into unique sequences using a nearest-neighbor algorithm that merged closely related sequences. Alignment of CDR3 sequences to IMGT reference sequences was used to assign V, D and J gene segments. For a sequence to be retained, a match of at least six nucleotides to both a V gene segment and a J gene segment was required. Rearrangements were called productive when the CDR3 lacked stop codons and stayed in frame with V and J; all others were non-productive. Following IMGT convention, CDR3 was defined as the stretch from the second conserved V-encoded cysteine to the conserved J-encoded phenylalanine. The earlier analysis of some 600 of the donors excluded sequences that lacked an unambiguous match to a single V gene segment. An earlier analysis of just under 600 of the donors called V segments functional above 56.7% productive rearrangements and segregating when the between-donor standard deviation exceeded 5%. A statistical classification framework was built to diagnose cytomegalovirus status from the catalog of TCR beta chain sequences. A later analysis assigned V and J genes by comparing TCR nucleotide sequences with IMGT/GENE-DB human TR gene sequences. The TCRdist pipeline was used in a later analysis to assign CDR3 sequences and most-parsimonious VDJ recombination scenarios. In a later analysis, each TCR beta chain was defined by its CDR3 amino acid sequence together with its V-gene family, and reads without a unique V-gene family were excluded. As a way to deal with suspected cross-contamination and a sequencing artifact, a later analysis dropped 500 to 700 nucleotide sequences that were highly shared and had low generation probability. In a later analysis, a clonal expansion index was calculated for each public chain from normalized within-repertoire ranks of inferred template counts. In a later analysis, generation probabilities were computed using a VDJ recombination model fitted to out-of-frame rearrangements, and the results were checked against IGoR. In a later analysis, TCR-TCR, TCR-HLA and TCR-CMV co-occurrence was scored with hypergeometric tests, and a repertoire-size bias correction was applied to TCR pairs. A later analysis estimated false discovery rates by permuting HLA or CMV assignments 20 times. A later analysis grouped co-occurring TCRs with DBSCAN, adding TCRdist sequence similarity when clustering within HLA-allele-positive subsets. For co-occurrence clustering, repertoires with fewer than 30,000 or more than 120,000 public chains were excluded, along with a handful of repertoires with anomalous nucleotide sharing. TCRdb stores this immuneACCESS table with in-frame sequences only. Part of the clones is absent; in the studies checked, under half of the shortfall reflects unresolved V genes, and no reason is known for the rest. The V and J calls and the clone size are those of that table, but D and trimming were determined from the DNA. In this sample the table shows under 130,000 clones, over 65% of which occur a single time. Together, the top ten hold approximately 8% of the sample.

This clone has just a few counts. No cognate antigen has been identified for it. Within one base of it there is no much larger clone, and no base qualities were kept. The cohort consisted of 600 or so healthy bone marrow donors. Cohort members were all nominally healthy when sampled, although unrecorded immune exposures were likely present. The donor tested CMV seropositive and was one of the 289 seropositive cohort members. A peripheral blood sample was collected from each donor, and TCR beta sequencing was performed on peripheral blood mononuclear cells. Genomic DNA was extracted from the blood cell samples with the Qiagen DNeasy Blood Extraction Kit. General study outcomes and caveats: A few of the identified cytomegalovirus-associated TCR beta chains were confirmed in vitro to be specific for cytomegalovirus antigens. In a later analysis, most CMV-associated TCR beta chains were found to appear HLA-restricted, with HLA associations seemingly driven largely by CMV exposure. Linkage disequilibrium might explain the correlated functional status among segregating V segments, but an unknown experimental factor could not be ruled out. V-gene and J-gene trimming of TCR beta chains was associated with a missense DCLRE1C variant in a later genetic analysis, and the association was replicated in an independent cohort. Across donors, most TCR sequences were observed very rarely, whereas some public TCRs were present in many individuals. Presence/absence analyses assumed roughly uniform sequencing depth across donors, an assumption that may not hold. A cluster of highly shared sequence variants was judged likely to be a technical artifact of the sequencing pipeline. The authors suggested that the approach could potentially be generalized to other disease states and immunological phenotypes. A later analysis associated 16,951 TCR beta sequences with specific HLA alleles at a false discovery rate of 0.05. The only immune exposure information available for the cohort was CMV serostatus. A total of about 150 TCR beta chains were listed by the study as associated with cytomegalovirus. This cohort had only TCR beta chains sequenced, and the lack of alpha or paired-chain data limited which features could be detected. Because counts were too low, seventeen rarely observed V segments, including chromosome 9 orphons, were left out of the earlier analysis of over 550 of the donors. A later analysis found that TCR association rates varied across HLA loci, with DRB1 alleles showing the most associated TCRs and HLA-C alleles the fewest. In an earlier analysis of more than 500 of the donors, most TCR beta V segments appeared in productive rearrangements about 90% or about 30% of the time, broadly matching IMGT annotations. According to a later genetic analysis, donors in an Asian-associated ancestry cluster had fewer N-insertions in productive TCRs than the roughly 700-donor mean. Because the 87-base-pair reads could not distinguish some IMGT-functional V segments, including TRBV6-2 and TRBV6-3, those segments were excluded. A further reported finding was that TCR beta sequences accurately predicted the HLA-A and HLA-B alleles for most subjects in the first cohort. HLA typing was unavailable for some donors at each locus, so association tests used only the typed subset. Assigning TCR associations to individual alleles was difficult when HLA alleles, especially DR and DQ, strongly co-occurred. In a later analysis, HLA-associated TCR beta chains were found to be more clonally expanded and to have lower generation probabilities than equally common non-associated chains. According to a later analysis, parvovirus B19, influenza, CMV and Epstein-Barr virus appeared linked to several top co-occurrence clusters. In both the original and validation cohorts, the classifier was reported to diagnose cytomegalovirus status with high specificity and sensitivity.

The sequenced sample was PBMCs. The source of this sequence is a man aged 35 to 55 in good health and CMV-seropositive. The chain couples TRBV5-6 to TRBJ1-2, with 10 central nucleotides matching TRBD1. CDR3 loop: CASSSWTGGTYGYTF. The nucleotides read TGTGCCAGCAGCTCGTGGACAGGGGGTACTTATGGCTACACCTTC.